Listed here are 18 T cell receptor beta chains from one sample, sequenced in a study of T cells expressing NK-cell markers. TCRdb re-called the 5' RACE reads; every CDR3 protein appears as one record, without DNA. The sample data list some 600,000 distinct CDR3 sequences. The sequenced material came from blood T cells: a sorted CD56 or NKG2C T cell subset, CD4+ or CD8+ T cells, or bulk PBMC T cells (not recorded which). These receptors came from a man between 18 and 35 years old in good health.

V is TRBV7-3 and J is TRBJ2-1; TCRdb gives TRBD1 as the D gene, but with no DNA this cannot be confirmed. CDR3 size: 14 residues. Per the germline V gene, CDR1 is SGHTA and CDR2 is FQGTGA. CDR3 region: CASSPSWDRNEQFF.

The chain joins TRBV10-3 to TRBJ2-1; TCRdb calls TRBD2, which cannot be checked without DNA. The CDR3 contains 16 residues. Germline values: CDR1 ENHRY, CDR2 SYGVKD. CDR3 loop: CAISDVPGRAGNEQFF.

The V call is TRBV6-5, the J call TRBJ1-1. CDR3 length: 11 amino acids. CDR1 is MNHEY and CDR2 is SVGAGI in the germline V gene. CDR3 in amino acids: CASSSFTEAFF.

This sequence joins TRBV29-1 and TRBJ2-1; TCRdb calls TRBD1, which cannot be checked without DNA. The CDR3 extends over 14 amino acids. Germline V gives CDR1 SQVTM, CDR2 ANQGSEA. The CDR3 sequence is CSVERGDSYNEQFF.

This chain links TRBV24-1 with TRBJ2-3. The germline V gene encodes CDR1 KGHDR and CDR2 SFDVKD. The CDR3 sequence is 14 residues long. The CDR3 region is CATSDPRSTDTQYF.

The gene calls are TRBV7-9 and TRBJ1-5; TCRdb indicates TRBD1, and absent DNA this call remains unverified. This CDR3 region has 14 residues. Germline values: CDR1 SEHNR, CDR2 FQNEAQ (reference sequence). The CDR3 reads CASSADRVHQPQHF.

The CDR3: CASSWGTTSTDTQYF. The chain combines TRBV12-3 or TRBV12-4 with TRBJ2-3; lacking DNA, the TRBD1 call made by TCRdb goes unchecked. This CDR3 is built from 15 residues.

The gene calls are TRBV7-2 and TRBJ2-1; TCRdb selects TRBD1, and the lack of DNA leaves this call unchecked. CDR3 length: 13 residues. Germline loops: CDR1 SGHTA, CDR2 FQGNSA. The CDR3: CASSPLSPSEQFF.

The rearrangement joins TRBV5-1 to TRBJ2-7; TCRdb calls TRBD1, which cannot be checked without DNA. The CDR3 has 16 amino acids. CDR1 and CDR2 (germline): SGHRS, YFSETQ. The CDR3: CASSLVDRGPAYEQYF. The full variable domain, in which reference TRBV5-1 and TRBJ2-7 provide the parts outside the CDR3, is KAGVTQTPRYLIKTRGQQVTLSCSPISGHRSVSWYQQTPGQGLQFLFEYFSETQRNKGNFPGRFSGRQFSNSRSEMNVSTLELGDSALYLCASSLVDRGPAYEQYFGPGTRLTVT.

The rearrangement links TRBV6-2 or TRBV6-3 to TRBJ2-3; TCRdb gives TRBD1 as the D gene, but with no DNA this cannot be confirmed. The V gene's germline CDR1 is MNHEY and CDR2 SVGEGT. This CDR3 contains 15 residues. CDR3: CASTSGGRGRDTQYF.

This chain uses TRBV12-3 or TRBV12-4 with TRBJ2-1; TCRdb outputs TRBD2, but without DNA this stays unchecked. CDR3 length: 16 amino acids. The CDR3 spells CASSPGVLADDNEQFF.

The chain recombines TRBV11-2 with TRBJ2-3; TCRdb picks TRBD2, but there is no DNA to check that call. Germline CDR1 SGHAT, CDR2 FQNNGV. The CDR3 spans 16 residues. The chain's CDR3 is CASSRTSGRGTDTQYF. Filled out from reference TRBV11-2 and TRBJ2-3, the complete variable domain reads EAGVAQSPRYKIIEKRQSVAFWCNPISGHATLYWYQQILGQGPKLLIQFQNNGVVDDSQLPKDRFSAERLKGVDSTLKIQPAKLEDSAVYLCASSRTSGRGTDTQYFGPGTRLTVL.

The chain's CDR3 is CASSVGAGPFSSYNEQFF. The chain joins TRBV9 to TRBJ2-1; TCRdb indicates TRBD2, and absent DNA this call remains unverified. From germline, CDR1 is SGDLS and CDR2 YYNGEE. CDR3 length equals 18 residues.

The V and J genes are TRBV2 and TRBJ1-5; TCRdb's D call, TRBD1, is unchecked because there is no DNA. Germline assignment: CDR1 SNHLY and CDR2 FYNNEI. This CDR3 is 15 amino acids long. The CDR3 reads CASTEIRGVYQPQHF.

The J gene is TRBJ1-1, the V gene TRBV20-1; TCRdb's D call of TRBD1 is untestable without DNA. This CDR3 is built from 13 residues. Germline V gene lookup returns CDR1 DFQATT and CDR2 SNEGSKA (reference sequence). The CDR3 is CSAGQGMATEAFF.

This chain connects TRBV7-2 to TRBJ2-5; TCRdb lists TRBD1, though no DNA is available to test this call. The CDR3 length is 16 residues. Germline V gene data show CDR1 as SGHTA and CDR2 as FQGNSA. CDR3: CASSFRDDRGGETQYF.

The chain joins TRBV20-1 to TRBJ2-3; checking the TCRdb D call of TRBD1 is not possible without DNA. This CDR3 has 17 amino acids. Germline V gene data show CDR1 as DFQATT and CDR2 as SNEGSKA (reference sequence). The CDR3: CSAKVLKRGTVPDTQYF.

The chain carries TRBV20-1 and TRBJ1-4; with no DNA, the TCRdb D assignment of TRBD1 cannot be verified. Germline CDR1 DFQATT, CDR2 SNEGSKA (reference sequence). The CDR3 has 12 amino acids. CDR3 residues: CSARGPNEKLFF.